This note documents a single T cell receptor beta chain sequence. What it recognizes is unknown. Germline CDR1 reads SNHLY; CDR2 reads FYNNEI. The CDR3 extends over 15 amino acids. The V gene end was trimmed by 3 bases and the J gene end by 5 bases; junction bases not matched to a gene: 6. This sample is drawn from a study of Ad26.COV2.S vaccination and SARS-CoV-2 variants. Points from the study as a whole: In TCR breadth and depth analyses, total T cell responses may have been underestimated. Substantial post-vaccination breadth of spike-specific CD8+ and CD4+ T cell responses was reported.

Treatment: approximately 18 received Ad26.COV2.S at low or high dose, single or two shots; roughly five received placebo; per-sample allocation not given. All samples were drawn on day 63, counting from the first vaccine or placebo injection. In Boston, the donor was an adult between 18-55 years of age. Ad26 vector vaccine expressed Wuhan-strain SARS-CoV-2 spike. Measured with immunoSEQ multiplex PCR; TCRdb has only the in-frame clones, and not every one. The sample includes around 250,000 clones, more than 75% of them seen just once. The source material was peripheral blood, sampled in a trial of Ad26.COV2.S vaccine versus placebo. This sequence originates from a person aged 18-60 years who received the Ad26.COV2.S COVID-19 vaccine or a placebo. This sequence joins TRBV2 and TRBJ2-2, with 7 bases that match TRBD2. The CDR3 is CASSDSASGTGELFF. As DNA, the CDR3 is TGTGCCAGCAGTGACTCGGCTAGCGGAACCGGGGAGCTGTTTTTT.